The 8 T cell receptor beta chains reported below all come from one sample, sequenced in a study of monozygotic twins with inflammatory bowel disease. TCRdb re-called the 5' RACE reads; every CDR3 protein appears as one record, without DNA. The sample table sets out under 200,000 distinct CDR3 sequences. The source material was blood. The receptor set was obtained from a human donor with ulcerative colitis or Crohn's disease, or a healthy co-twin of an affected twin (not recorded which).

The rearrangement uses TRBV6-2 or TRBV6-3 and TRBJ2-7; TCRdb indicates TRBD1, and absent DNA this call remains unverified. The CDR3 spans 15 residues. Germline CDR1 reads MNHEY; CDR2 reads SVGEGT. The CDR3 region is CASSYLGQGSDEQYF.

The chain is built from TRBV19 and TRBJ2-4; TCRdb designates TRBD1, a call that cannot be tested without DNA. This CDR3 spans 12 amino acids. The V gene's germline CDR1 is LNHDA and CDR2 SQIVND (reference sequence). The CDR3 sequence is CASGSGGDIQYF.

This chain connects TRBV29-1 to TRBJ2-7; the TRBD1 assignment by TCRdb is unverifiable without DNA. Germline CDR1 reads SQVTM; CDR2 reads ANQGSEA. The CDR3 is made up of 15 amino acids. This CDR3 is CSVSPRDRGLYEQYF.

This CDR3 is CASSGQALGGTEAFF. The chain employs TRBV9 and TRBJ1-1; there is no DNA to check the TCRdb D call of TRBD1. Germline CDR1 reads SGDLS; CDR2 reads YYNGEE. The CDR3 runs to 15 residues.

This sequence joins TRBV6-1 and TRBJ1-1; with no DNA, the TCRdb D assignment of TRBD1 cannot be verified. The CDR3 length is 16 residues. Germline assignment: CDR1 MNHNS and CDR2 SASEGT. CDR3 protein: CASSEAFGTVNTEAFF.

The CDR3 loop reads CASSLKGTPSYNEQFF. The rearrangement uses TRBV7-3 and TRBJ2-1; TCRdb selects TRBD2, and the lack of DNA leaves this call unchecked. The CDR3 is 16 amino acids. Germline V lookup: CDR1 SGHTA, CDR2 FQGTGA.

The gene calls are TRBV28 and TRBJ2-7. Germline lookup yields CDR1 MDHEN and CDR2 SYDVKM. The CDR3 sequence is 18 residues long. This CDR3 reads CASSLHLSTVRSSYEQYF.

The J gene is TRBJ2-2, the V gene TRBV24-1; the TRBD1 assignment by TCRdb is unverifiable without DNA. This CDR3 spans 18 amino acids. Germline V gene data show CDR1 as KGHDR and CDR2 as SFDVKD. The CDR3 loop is CATSDSSFLTAQTGELFF.